This paragraph reports one T cell receptor (beta chain). This sample includes further DNA sequences coding for the same CDR3. The CDR3 runs 14 residues. This entry belongs to a study of control samples from healthy donors and cancer patients. Assay used: immunoSEQ multiplex PCR; TCRdb lists only in-frame clones, some missing. This table has over 85,000 clones, 65% to 85% appearing once. The chain links TRBV21-1 to TRBJ2-7; TRBD1 reflects the table's D call only, with no check against the DNA. TRBV21-1 is a documented pseudogene. Sequenced: PBMCs. The source of this sequence is an older man with lung cancer. The CDR3 loop is CASSKVQVDYEQYF. The CDR3, as DNA: TGTGCTAGCAGCAAAGTACAGGTCGACTACGAGCAGTACTTC.